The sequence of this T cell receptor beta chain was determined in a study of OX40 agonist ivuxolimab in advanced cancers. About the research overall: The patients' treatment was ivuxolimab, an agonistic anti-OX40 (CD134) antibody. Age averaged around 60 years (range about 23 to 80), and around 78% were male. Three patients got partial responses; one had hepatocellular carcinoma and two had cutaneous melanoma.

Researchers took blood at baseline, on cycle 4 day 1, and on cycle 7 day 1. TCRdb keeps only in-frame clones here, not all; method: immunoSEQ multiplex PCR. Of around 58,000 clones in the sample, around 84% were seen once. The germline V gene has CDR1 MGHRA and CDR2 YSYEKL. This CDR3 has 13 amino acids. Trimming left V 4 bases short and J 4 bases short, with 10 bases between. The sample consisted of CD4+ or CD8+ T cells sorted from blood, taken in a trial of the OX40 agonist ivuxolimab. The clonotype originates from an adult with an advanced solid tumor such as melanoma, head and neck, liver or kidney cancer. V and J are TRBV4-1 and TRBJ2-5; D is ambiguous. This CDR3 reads CASSRLLPETQYF. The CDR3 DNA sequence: TGCGCCAGCAGCCGCCTCTTGCCAGAGACCCAGTACTTC.